Detailed here is one T cell receptor (beta chain). RNA in amounts of roughly 0.45 to 1 ug was reverse transcribed with random hexamers. One entry per CDR3 protein, called by TCRdb with MiXCR from the immunoSEQ multiplex PCR reads. The sample records approximately 140,000 distinct CDR3 sequences, roughly 96% being singletons. This sample was taken from a study of CD8 T cells in Susac syndrome. The CDR3 is 12 amino acids. V was cut by 2 bases and J by 0 bases, with 2 bases left in between. This rearrangement joins TRBV12-3 or TRBV12-4 to TRBJ2-7; D remains ambiguous. Sequences were obtained from CD4+ T cells from PBMCs. This clonotype originated in a human donor with multiple sclerosis. CDR3 in DNA: TGTGCCAGCAGTTTATTCTCCTACGAGCAGTACTTC. It encodes CASSLFSYEQYF.